The 31 T cell receptor beta chains below were found in one sample sequenced in a study of blood T cells in healthy people across ages. PCR was performed a second time for roughly 7 to 11 cycles using a sample-barcoded 5' primer and a J-beta primer mix. TCRdb re-called the 5' RACE reads with MiXCR, one entry per CDR3 protein. The sample consists of around 1,500,000 distinct CDR3 sequences, approximately 42% of them appearing once. The sequenced sample was blood. These receptors were collected from a woman in her late teens or twenties in good health.

In its sample, this clonotype was seen a few times. This chain joins TRBV6-6 and TRBJ2-7; D gene ambiguous. Trimming pared 2 bases from V and 0 bases from J, leaving 8 bases between. Germline V CDR1 and CDR2: MNHNY, SVGAGI (reference sequence). The length of the CDR3 is 14 residues. As DNA, the CDR3 is TGTGCCAGCAGTTACGGGCAGAACTCCTACGAGCAGTACTTC. It translates to CASSYGQNSYEQYF.

About this clonotype itself: Since a much larger clone is just one base distant, this may be a read error. The chain joins TRBV6-6 to TRBJ2-1, with no clear D. The CDR3 runs 13 residues. Trimming left V 5 bases short and J 6 bases short, with 11 bases between. CDR1 and CDR2 (germline): MNHNY, SVGAGI (reference sequence). CDR3 sequence reads: CASSTVLLNEQFF. The CDR3 DNA is TGTGCCAGCAGTACGGTACTACTCAATGAGCAGTTCTTC.

This clonotype came up a few times. This chain connects TRBV6-2 or TRBV6-3 to TRBJ1-2, with D perhaps TRBD1 (5 bases). The V end lost 8 bases, the J end lost 4 bases, and 17 bases lay between the germline ends. From germline, CDR1 is MNHEY and CDR2 SVGEGT. The length of the CDR3 is 14 residues. CDR3 nucleotide sequence: TGTGCCAGCGATCCCAGGGACGGAGTCTATGGCTACACCTTC. Its protein product is CASDPRDGVYGYTF.

The rearrangement uses TRBV12-3 or TRBV12-4 and TRBJ2-4, with D uncertain. The CDR3 runs to 15 residues. V was pared by 6 bases and J by 1 base, with 13 bases between. The CDR3, as DNA: TGTGCCAGCAGAGATAGTCGTAGGGCCAAAAACATTCAGTACTTC. Encoded protein: CASRDSRRAKNIQYF.

In its sample, this clonotype was seen once. The chain combines TRBV9 with TRBJ2-1; 10 positions match TRBD2. The CDR3 consists of 17 residues. Germline V gene lookup returns CDR1 SGDLS and CDR2 YYNGEE. The ends lost 0 bases at V and 0 bases at J; junction bases unmatched: 3. CDR3 DNA: TGTGCCAGCAGCGTAGACCCTAGCGGGGGCTCCTACAATGAGCAGTTCTTC. Protein: CASSVDPSGGSYNEQFF.

This clonotype was counted once. The rearrangement joins TRBV6-5 to TRBJ2-2; 9 nucleotides line up with TRBD1. The CDR3 runs 15 residues. CDR1 is MNHEY, CDR2 SVGAGI, per germline. Trimming took 4 bases from V and 6 from J; bases not matched to a gene: 6. DNA for the CDR3: TGTGCCAGCAGTTTCGCGACAGGGGGTGCCGGGGAGCTGTTTTTT. Its protein is CASSFATGGAGELFF.

This clonotype turned up a few times. The rearrangement joins TRBV5-1 to TRBJ1-2; D might be TRBD1 (6 bases). The ends were cut back, 4 bases at V and 0 bases at J, with 16 bases in the middle. Germline CDR1 and CDR2: SGHRS and YFSETQ. The CDR3 contains 16 residues. The CDR3 coding sequence is TGCGCCAGCAGCCCTGGGGGACACCTTGCTAACTATGGCTACACCTTC. Its translation is CASSPGGHLANYGYTF.

The chain employs TRBV20-1 and TRBJ2-7; the match to TRBD1 covers 11 bases. The CDR3 covers 16 residues. Germline-derived CDR1 and CDR2 are DFQATT and SNEGSKA (reference sequence). The trim removed 3 bases at V and 2 bases at J, leaving 9 bases unmatched. The CDR3 reads CSASVPGQGEPYEQYF. The CDR3, as DNA: TGCAGTGCTAGTGTCCCGGGACAGGGGGAACCCTACGAGCAGTACTTC.

The chain links TRBV6-5 to TRBJ1-1; D uncertain. Germline V lookup: CDR1 MNHEY, CDR2 SVGAGI. Trimming left V 2 bases short and J 3 bases short, with 7 bases between. The CDR3 is 13 amino acids. The DNA for the CDR3 is TGTGCCAGCAGTTACGCAGGTCACACTGAAGCTTTCTTT. Translated, it gives CASSYAGHTEAFF.

This clonotype has just a few counts. The chain uses TRBV7-2 and TRBJ1-1, with D perhaps TRBD1 (5 bases). The length of the CDR3 is 15 residues. Germline CDR1 is SGHTA and CDR2 is FQGNSA. Trimming removed 5 bases from V and 8 bases from J, with 21 bases in between. The CDR3 is CASSPGTVESGEAFF. CDR3 DNA sequence: TGTGCCAGCAGCCCCGGGACGGTTGAATCGGGGGAAGCTTTCTTT.

The chain employs TRBV6-2 or TRBV6-3 and TRBJ2-7; either TRBD1 or TRBD2 may supply D (5 bases each). The DNA end lines up better with TRBJ2-5; the J call may be wrong. The length of the CDR3 is 17 residues. Germline V gene data show CDR1 as MNHEY and CDR2 as SVGEGT. DNA of the CDR3: TGTGCCAGCAGTCGACGGACCGGGACCCCATTCGGGGAGACCCAGTACTTC. Its protein is CASSRRTGTPFGETQYF.

The rearrangement joins TRBV3-1 to TRBJ2-1; TRBD2 agrees at 10 bases. J was trimmed by 7 bases and V by 1 base; bases with no gene match: 7. From germline, CDR1 is LGHDT and CDR2 YNNKEL (reference sequence). The length of the CDR3 is 16 residues. CDR3 coding DNA: TGTGCCAGCAGCCAAGTAGGGCTAGCGGGAGTGAATGAGCAGTTCTTC. Its translation: CASSQVGLAGVNEQFF.

The rearrangement links TRBV5-1 to TRBJ2-2; possibly TRBD1 for D (7 bases). V lost 2 bases and J 6 bases, leaving 23 bases between the germline ends. The CDR3 runs to 18 residues. CDR1 is SGHRS, CDR2 YFSETQ, per germline. Here the CDR3 reads CASSFTTIAEQGSGELFF. Here the CDR3 DNA reads TGCGCCAGCAGCTTTACGACAATAGCGGAACAGGGGTCCGGGGAGCTGTTTTTT.

The chain employs TRBV5-5 and TRBJ1-5, with 7 bases that match TRBD1. Germline lookup yields CDR1 SGHKS and CDR2 YYEKEE (reference sequence). The CDR3 sequence is 15 residues long. V lost 3 bases to trimming and J lost 2 bases; unmatched junction nucleotides: 5. In DNA form, the CDR3 reads TGTGCCAGCAGCTCCGAGGGACAGCGCAATCAGCCCCAGCATTTT. This gives the protein CASSSEGQRNQPQHF.

As DNA, the CDR3 is TGTGCCAGCAGTTACTCGGGACAGAAAAATTCCTTGAATTCACCCCTCCACTTT. Its translation: CASSYSGQKNSLNSPLHF. This sequence joins TRBV6-5 and TRBJ1-6, with 7 bases aligning to TRBD1. The CDR3 loop spans 18 amino acids. CDR1 and CDR2 from the germline V gene are MNHEY and SVGAGI. J gave up 7 bases and V 0 bases, and 12 bases lay outside the gene matches.

The rearrangement links TRBV29-1 to TRBJ1-2, with 7 bases fitting TRBD1. CDR1 is SQVTM and CDR2 is ANQGSEA in the germline V gene. The length of the CDR3 is 12 residues. V was clipped by 8 bases and J by 3 bases; unmatched bases: 6. The CDR3 DNA reads TGCAGCTCCTCTGGGACAGACTATGGCTACACCTTC. Translated: CSSSGTDYGYTF.

This clonotype was detected ten times or more. The rearrangement joins TRBV4-1 to TRBJ1-2; TRBD1 matches at 8 bases. J lost 4 bases, V lost 2 bases, and 0 bases had no gene match. Germline V CDR1 and CDR2: MGHRA, YSYEKL. The CDR3 loop spans 13 amino acids. CDR3 DNA: TGCGCCAGCAGCCAACAGGGGGCCTATGGCTACACCTTC. It translates to CASSQQGAYGYTF.

This clonotype has ten or more counts. This sequence joins TRBV10-3 and TRBJ2-7, with D maybe TRBD1 (6 bases). V was trimmed by 0 bases and J by 4 bases, leaving 13 bases between them. Per germline, CDR1 ENHRY and CDR2 SYGVKD. The CDR3 is made up of 15 amino acids. The CDR3 sequence: CAISESRTALYEQYF. CDR3 nucleotides: TGTGCCATCAGTGAGTCGCGGACAGCTCTTTACGAGCAGTACTTC.

The chain joins TRBV27 to TRBJ2-5; D ambiguous. The CDR3 runs 14 residues. CDR1 is MNHEY, CDR2 SMNVEV, per germline (reference sequence). Trimming removed 5 bases at V and 0 bases at J, with 10 bases between. CDR3 sequence (DNA): TGTGCCAGCAGTCCCTACGGGTACCAAGAGACCCAGTACTTC. The encoded protein is CASSPYGYQETQYF.

This chain links TRBV5-1 with TRBJ2-3; TRBD1 matches 11 bases. The germline gives CDR1 SGHRS, CDR2 YFSETQ. After removal of 3 bases from V and 5 bases from J, the junction contained 8 bases not matched to a gene. The CDR3 loop spans 16 amino acids. This chain's CDR3 is CASSSVDRGRGDTQYF. The CDR3 nucleotides read TGCGCCAGCAGCTCCGTGGACAGGGGGCGGGGAGATACGCAGTATTTT. Together with reference TRBV5-1 and TRBJ2-3, the CDR3 gives the full variable domain: KAGVTQTPRYLIKTRGQQVTLSCSPISGHRSVSWYQQTPGQGLQFLFEYFSETQRNKGNFPGRFSGRQFSNSRSEMNVSTLELGDSALYLCASSSVDRGRGDTQYFGPGTRLTVL.

A word on this clonotype: Relative to the germline gene, one junction end is altered; a read error may explain this. The chain is built from TRBV12-3 or TRBV12-4 and TRBJ1-5; maybe TRBD1 (6 bases). This CDR3 has 13 amino acids. For the CDR3, the DNA is TGTGCCAGCAGACTTACAGGGAATCGGCCCCAGCATTTT. The encoded protein is CASRLTGNRPQHF.

This clonotype was seen more than once but under ten times. This CDR3 reads CASSGAQRILDTQYF. The CDR3 DNA sequence: TGTGCCAGCAGCGGGGCACAGCGGATCCTAGATACGCAGTATTTT. V gene TRBV9 combines with J gene TRBJ2-3; D may be TRBD2 (5 bases). This CDR3 is 15 amino acids long. The germline CDR1 and CDR2 sequences are SGDLS and YYNGEE. Trimming pared 3 bases from V and 5 bases from J, leaving 16 bases between.

The rearrangement links TRBV4-1 to TRBJ2-1; 7 nucleotides match TRBD1. The junction had 12 bases not matched to a gene; V was cut back by 2 bases and J by 8 bases. Germline V gene data show CDR1 as MGHRA and CDR2 as YSYEKL. The CDR3 is 16 residues long. The CDR3 sequence: CASSQLDRLLRYEQFF. CDR3 in DNA: TGCGCCAGCAGCCAATTGGACAGGCTTCTGAGGTATGAGCAGTTCTTC.

The rearrangement joins TRBV12-3 or TRBV12-4 to TRBJ2-5, with 13 bases that match TRBD2. The CDR3 is made up of 18 amino acids. After removal of 3 bases from V and 3 bases from J, the junction contained 10 bases not matched to a gene. CDR3 loop: CASSFSEKTSGGKETQYF. The CDR3 DNA is TGTGCCAGCAGTTTCAGCGAGAAGACTAGCGGGGGGAAAGAGACCCAGTACTTC.

This clonotype was observed at least ten times. V and J are TRBV10-1 and TRBJ2-7; 10 bases align to TRBD1. Germline CDR1 WNHNN, CDR2 SYGVQD (reference sequence). V shed 7 bases and J 5 bases; nucleotides not matched to a gene: 5. CDR3 length: 13 amino acids. The CDR3 nucleotides read TGCGCCAGCAATCCTGGGACAGGGGACGAGCAGTACTTC. Its translation is CASNPGTGDEQYF.

This clonotype was seen only a few times. The rearrangement joins TRBV7-8 to TRBJ1-2, with 9 positions matching TRBD1. CDR3 size: 18 residues. Unmatched junction bases numbered 10, after V lost 2 bases and J lost 0 bases. Germline V gene data show CDR1 as SGHVS and CDR2 as FQNEAQ. CDR3 bases: TGTGCCAGCAGCTTACGGGTAGGGACAGGGACTACTAACTATGGCTACACCTTC. Its translation is CASSLRVGTGTTNYGYTF.

This clonotype was observed a few times. The chain recombines TRBV12-3 or TRBV12-4 with TRBJ2-1; TRBD1 aligns across 7 bases. Unmatched junction bases numbered 11, after V lost 2 bases and J lost 10 bases. This CDR3 has 15 amino acids. This chain's CDR3 is CASSLKVGRGYEQFF. As DNA, the CDR3 is TGTGCCAGCAGTTTAAAGGTGGGCAGGGGGTACGAGCAGTTCTTC.

This clonotype has just a few counts. The gene calls are TRBV9 and TRBJ2-2; D uncertain. V lost 5 bases and J 0 bases, leaving 8 bases between the germline ends. CDR1 and CDR2 (germline): SGDLS, YYNGEE. CDR3 size: 14 residues. CDR3 sequence: CASSVGTNTGELFF. In DNA, the CDR3 is TGTGCCAGCAGTGTTGGGACGAACACCGGGGAGCTGTTTTTT.

This sequence joins TRBV6-1 and TRBJ2-3; unclear D gene. Germline V gene data show CDR1 as MNHNS and CDR2 as SASEGT. The V end was cut by 6 bases, the J end by 2 bases, with 15 bases between. This CDR3 is 15 amino acids long. In DNA, the CDR3 is TGTGCCAGCAGCGGAAAAAGGGTAATCACAGATACGCAGTATTTT. Translated, it gives CASSGKRVITDTQYF.

Turning to this clonotype: A much larger clone is a single base away; this may be a read error. CDR3 bases: TGTGCCAGCAGTTCAGGGGACAGTCCTTCAGATACGCAGTATTTT. Translated, it gives CASSSGDSPSDTQYF. This chain uses TRBV12-3 or TRBV12-4 with TRBJ2-3; 7 nucleotides agree with TRBD1. CDR3 size: 15 residues. V lost 4 bases to trimming and J lost 4 bases; unmatched junction nucleotides: 8.

Remarks on this clonotype: One base away lies a much larger clone, so this may be a sequencing read error. The J gene is TRBJ2-1, the V gene TRBV5-1, with 7 bases aligning to TRBD2. Germline loops: CDR1 SGHRS, CDR2 YFSETQ. This CDR3 has 17 residues. Losses at the gene ends were 7 bases for V and 0 bases for J; bases not matched to a gene: 13. The CDR3 nucleotides read TGCGCCAGCGGCGCGGATCTAGCGGCGAGCTCCTACAATGAGCAGTTCTTC. Amino acids: CASGADLAASSYNEQFF.